These T cell receptor beta chains were read from a single sample in a study of cytomegalovirus exposure and HLA in healthy donors. Using immunoSEQ multiplex PCR, the repertoire was profiled, and TCRdb retains in-frame clones only, with some absent. The sample consists of roughly 65,000 clones, about 94% of them appearing once. Sequenced sample: PBMCs. The receptors derive from a young man in good health and CMV-seropositive. The CDR3 runs from the conserved cysteine through the conserved F or W. D genes are given only for firm matches. Only some rows state a clone size, as once, few, many or a class for expanded clones.

>TRBV27|.|TRBD2|TRBJ2-3|15
TGTGCCAGCAGTGCGTCTAGCGGGGGGTCAGATACGCAGTATTTT
CASSASSGGSDTQYF
>TRBV7-9|once|TRBD2|TRBJ2-7|16
TGTGCCAGCAGCCACACTAGCGTATCATACTCCTACGAGCAGTACTTC
CASSHTSVSYSYEQYF
>TRBV6-4|once|TRBD2|TRBJ2-1|14
TGTGCCAGCAGTGAAGCGGGAGGGCCCTATGAGCAGTTCTTC
CASSEAGGPYEQFF
>TRBV28|once|TRBD2|TRBJ2-7|16
TGTGCCAGCAGGTCAACTAGCGGGAGTACTTCCTACGAGCAGTACTTC
CASRSTSGSTSYEQYF
>TRBV27|.|.|TRBJ1-3|14
TGTGCCAGCAGTTTTCGCAGGGATGGAAACACCATATATTTT
CASSFRRDGNTIYF
>TRBV5-4|.|TRBD2|TRBJ2-5|15
TGTGCCAGCAGCACGCCTAGCGGGGGGGCGGAGACCCAGTACTTC
CASSTPSGGAETQYF
>TRBV28|.|.|TRBJ1-1|16
TGTGCCAGCAGTTTATGGAGTACAGGGCTGGTCACTGAAGCTTTCTTT
CASSLWSTGLVTEAFF
>TRBV27|once|TRBD1|TRBJ1-6|16
TGTGCCAGCAGTTCCTCGACAGGGCTCCCTAATTCACCCCTCCACTTT
CASSSSTGLPNSPLHF
>TRBV5-1|.|TRBD1|TRBJ2-1|15
TGCGCCAGCAGCTTCGCCGGGACAGTCTACAATGAGCAGTTCTTC
CASSFAGTVYNEQFF
>TRBV15|.|TRBD2|TRBJ2-1|18
TGTGCCACCAGCAGAGGTTCAAGCGGGAGGTGGACCTACAATGAGCAGTTCTTC
CATSRGSSGRWTYNEQFF
>TRBV6-5|once|.|TRBJ2-7|15
TGTGCCAGCAGTTACGGCAGAGGGGGTTTACTCGAGCAGTACTTC
CASSYGRGGLLEQYF
>TRBV19|.|TRBD1|TRBJ1-5|17
TGTGCCAGTAGTATATGGTACAGGGGGCAGAGGGATCAGCCCCAGCATTTT
CASSIWYRGQRDQPQHF
>TRBV7-9|.|.|TRBJ2-3|15
TGTGCCAGCAGCTTTGGGCTGGCGGCCGCGGAGGGGCAGTATTTT
CASSFGLAAAEGQYF
>TRBV4-3|.|TRBD1|TRBJ2-2|16
TGCGCCAGCAGCCAGAGTCGACAGGGGGCGACCGGGGAGCTGTTTTTT
CASSQSRQGATGELFF
>TRBV6-5|few|.|TRBJ2-7|15
TGTGCCAGCAGTTACACCCACAGGGAGAACTACGAGCAGTACTTC
CASSYTHRENYEQYF
>TRBV4-2|.|TRBD1|TRBJ2-2|16
TGTGCCAGCAGCCAAGAGAGACAGGGTGACACCGGGGAGCTGTTTTTT
CASSQERQGDTGELFF
>TRBV11-2|.|.|TRBJ1-2|13
TGTGCCAGCAGCTTAGAGGGGCTCGGTGGCTACACCTTC
CASSLEGLGGYTF
>TRBV7-2|.|.|TRBJ2-7|13
TGTGCCAGCAGCGCCCCGAGCTCCTACGAGCAGTACTTC
CASSAPSSYEQYF
>TRBV11-2|.|.|TRBJ1-1|18
TGTGCCAGCAGCCCTAGGTCAAAGGGTATGGGGGCTAACACTGAAGCTTTCTTT
CASSPRSKGMGANTEAFF
>TRBV9|.|.|TRBJ2-3|13
TGTGCCAGCAGCGTGGGCTACACAGATACGCAGTATTTT
CASSVGYTDTQYF
>TRBV4-1|.|TRBD1|TRBJ2-5|15
TGCGCCAGCAGCCAAGAAGACAGGGACGGTGAGACCCAGTACTTC
CASSQEDRDGETQYF
>TRBV27|.|.|TRBJ2-7|14
TGTGCCAGCAGTTCGGGACTTAGCTCCTACGAGCAGTACTTC
CASSSGLSSYEQYF
>TRBV19|.|TRBD1|TRBJ1-5|14
TGTGCCAGTTCGACAGGGCGGCGAGATCAGCCCCAGCATTTT
CASSTGRRDQPQHF
>TRBV27|.|.|TRBJ1-2|13
TGTGCCAGCAGTTCTTTGGGAGGCTATGGCTACACCTTC
CASSSLGGYGYTF
>TRBV5-5|.|.|TRBJ2-1|14
TGTGCCAGCAGCTTGGACAGATCGTACAATGAGCAGTTCTTC
CASSLDRSYNEQFF
>TRBV7-9|.|.|TRBJ2-7|16
TGTGCCAGCAGCTTAGCGAAAGGCAGGGGGGACTACGAGCAGTACTTC
CASSLAKGRGDYEQYF
>TRBV11-3|.|TRBD1|TRBJ1-2|14
TGTGCCAGCAGCTTAAACGACAGGGATTATGGCTACACCTTC
CASSLNDRDYGYTF
>TRBV18|.|TRBD2|TRBJ2-1|16
TGTGCCAGCTCGCTACTTACTAGCGGGTTTTACAATGAGCAGTTCTTC
CASSLLTSGFYNEQFF
>TRBV28|.|.|TRBJ1-5|14
TGTGCCAGCAGCCCCCTTCTAGGCAATCAGCCCCAGCATTTT
CASSPLLGNQPQHF
>TRBV27|.|TRBD2|TRBJ2-3|19
TGTGCCAGCAGCCCCTTAGGGACTAGCGGGAGGCATCCCACAGATACGCAGTATTTT
CASSPLGTSGRHPTDTQYF
>TRBV9|.|.|TRBJ2-5|14
TGTGCCAGCAGCCTCGTCGGGGAAAGGGAGACCCAGTACTTC
CASSLVGERETQYF
>TRBV6-4|.|TRBD1|TRBJ2-3|14
TGTGCCAGCAGTGACGGACAGGGGGCAGATACGCAGTATTTT
CASSDGQGADTQYF
>TRBV4-1|.|TRBD1|TRBJ2-5|13
TGCGCCAGCAGCCAGACAGGGCAAGAGACCCAGTACTTC
CASSQTGQETQYF
>TRBV5-5|once|.|TRBJ1-1|15
TGTGCCAGCAGCTGGGGGGGCCCCGCCGGGGTCGAAGCTTTCTTT
CASSWGGPAGVEAFF
>TRBV7-6|.|TRBD1|TRBJ1-5|17
TGTGCCAGCAGCGTGGGACAGGGGGTATATAGCAATCAGCCCCAGCATTTT
CASSVGQGVYSNQPQHF
>TRBV4-2|.|TRBD1|TRBJ2-3|17
TGTGCCAGCAGCCATGGTTTCCGGGACAGGGACGCTGATACGCAGTATTTT
CASSHGFRDRDADTQYF
>TRBV18|.|TRBD2|TRBJ2-1|15
TGTGCCAGCTCACCACCTAGCGGGGGGGAAAATGAGCAGTTCTTC
CASSPPSGGENEQFF
>TRBV21-1|.|.|TRBJ2-4|18
TGTGCCAGCAGCTCGCTAGCGGGAGGAATAATAGCCAAAAACATTCAGTACTTC
CASSSLAGGIIAKNIQYF
>TRBV10-2|.|TRBD1|TRBJ1-2|15
TGCGCCAGCAGTGAGGGTCGACAGGGACGGATAGGCTACACCTTC
CASSEGRQGRIGYTF
>TRBV30|.|TRBD2|TRBJ2-4|14
TGTGCCTGGAGTGTTTTGGGAGGGAAAAACATTCAGTACTTC
CAWSVLGGKNIQYF
>TRBV4-1|once|TRBD2|TRBJ2-7|21
TGCGCCAGCAGCCAGGGCTTCCGGCTAGCGGGACCGGAGGGCAAACAAAGCGAGCAGTACTTC
CASSQGFRLAGPEGKQSEQYF
>TRBV4-1|.|.|TRBJ1-5|13
TGCGCCACCGCGAAGGGGGTCTATCAGCCCCAGCATTTT
CATAKGVYQPQHF
>TRBV28|.|.|TRBJ2-2|16
TGTGCCAGCACCAAGCCCCGGACAGCCAACACCGGGGAGCTGTTTTTT
CASTKPRTANTGELFF
>TRBV5-6|.|.|TRBJ1-1|12
TGTGCCAGCAGCTTGAGGCGGACTGAAGCTTTCTTT
CASSLRRTEAFF
>TRBV20-1|.|.|TRBJ2-7|11
TGCAGTGCTAGGGGCGGGGACGAGCAGTACTTC
CSARGGDEQYF
>TRBV6-5|.|.|TRBJ2-7|14
TGTGCCAGCAGTGACAGAGGAGCTACCTACGAGCAGTACTTC
CASSDRGATYEQYF
>TRBV9|.|TRBD1|TRBJ1-6|13
TGTGCCAGCAGCCGGGACAGGGACTCACCCCTCCACTTT
CASSRDRDSPLHF
>TRBV2|.|.|TRBJ2-7|12
TGTGCCAGCAGTGGGGAGGACTACGAGCAGTACTTC
CASSGEDYEQYF
>TRBV28|.|.|TRBJ1-2|12
TGTGCCAGCAGTGCAAAGGGGCATGGCTACACCTTC
CASSAKGHGYTF
>TRBV7-3|once|TRBD2|TRBJ2-2|13
TGTGCCAGCAGCCCGGGGACTAGCGGGGAGCTGTTTTTT
CASSPGTSGELFF
>TRBV19|.|TRBD1|TRBJ1-1|12
TGTGCCAGTAGTCGACAGGGATCTGAAGCTTTCTTT
CASSRQGSEAFF